These 15 T cell receptor beta chains share one sample of origin, sequenced in a study of post-analysis software for immune sequencing data. These receptors lack a known antigen. The library was made from cDNA and included unique molecular identifiers. A single record per CDR3 protein comes from TCRdb applying MiXCR to the PCR reads. The table lists around 260,000 distinct CDR3 sequences, 36% of them singletons. Study outcomes and limitations: Patients showed TRBV5-6, TRBV5-1 and TRBV20-1 among five TRBV segments more frequent than in controls.

The sequenced material came from blood. These receptors were taken from a girl between 5 and 17 years old with multiple sclerosis.

This clonotype was counted many times. The rearrangement links TRBV4-2 to TRBJ2-1; the D is unclear. From germline, CDR1 is LGHNA and CDR2 YNFKEQ. This CDR3 has 16 amino acids. V was cut by 0 bases and J by 0 bases, with 9 bases left in between. CDR3 sequence: CASSQDQDGSYNEQFF. In nucleotides, the CDR3 is TGTGCCAGCAGCCAAGATCAGGATGGCTCCTACAATGAGCAGTTCTTC.

J is TRBJ2-3 and V is TRBV5-1; 7 bases are shared with TRBD2. The germline CDR1 and CDR2 sequences are SGHRS and YFSETQ. The CDR3 consists of 17 residues. V was pared by 3 bases and J by 9 bases, with 19 bases of the junction left unmatched. CDR3 residues: CASSSGGTTASSGTQYF. The CDR3 region has the DNA TGCGCCAGCAGCTCGGGTGGGACTACGGCTTCTTCCGGAACGCAGTATTTT.

This clonotype was recorded at least ten times. V gene TRBV29-1 combines with J gene TRBJ1-1; 9 bases align to TRBD1. V dropped 7 bases and J dropped 6; count of bases not matched to a gene: 12. Germline-derived CDR1 and CDR2 are SQVTM and ANQGSEA. This CDR3 is 14 amino acids long. The CDR3: CSAAWTGALPEAFF. CDR3 sequence (DNA): TGCAGCGCAGCTTGGACAGGGGCACTTCCTGAAGCTTTCTTT.

For this clonotype: This clone may be a read error of a much larger clone one base away. V and J are TRBV5-1 and TRBJ1-5, with TRBD1 as a possible D gene (5 bases). The CDR3 is 16 residues long. CDR1 and CDR2 from the germline V gene are SGHRS and YFSETQ. CDR3 bases: TGCGCCAGCAGCTTGGCTGGGGGGAGTAGCAATCAGCCCCGGCATTTT. Protein sequence: CASSLAGGSSNQPRHF.

Many counts were recorded for this clonotype. The chain employs TRBV5-1 and TRBJ2-5; TRBD1 aligns across 12 bases. V lost 4 bases, J lost 4 bases, and 5 bases stayed unmatched. Germline V gene lookup returns CDR1 SGHRS and CDR2 YFSETQ. The CDR3 sequence is 15 residues long. The CDR3 region has the DNA TGCGCCAGCAGCCCCGGGACAGGGGGCGCAGAGACCCAGTACTTC. This codes for CASSPGTGGAETQYF. Supplemented by reference TRBV5-1 and TRBJ2-5, the full variable domain reads KAGVTQTPRYLIKTRGQQVTLSCSPISGHRSVSWYQQTPGQGLQFLFEYFSETQRNKGNFPGRFSGRQFSNSRSEMNVSTLELGDSALYLCASSPGTGGAETQYFGPGTRLLVL.

This chain uses TRBV11-2 with TRBJ2-2; 7 bases align to TRBD2. CDR3 length equals 15 residues. Germline CDR1 SGHAT, CDR2 FQNNGV. The junction had 5 bases not matched to a gene; V was cut back by 0 bases and J by 7 bases. In nucleotides, the CDR3 is TGTGCCAGCAGCTTAGAGCCGGGAGGCGGCGGGGAGCTGTTTTTT. Protein: CASSLEPGGGGELFF.

On this clonotype itself: This could be a read error, since a much larger clone is one nucleotide away. The chain couples TRBV29-1 to TRBJ1-1, with 7 bases that match TRBD1. CDR1 and CDR2 from the germline V gene are SQVTM and ANQGSEA. This CDR3 contains 16 residues. The J segment lost 1 base and the V segment lost 4 bases, leaving 12 bases of the junction unmatched. The CDR3 bases are TGCAGCGTTGCAAGGGGGCCCTACGGATCGAACACTGAAGCTTTCTTT. Its translation: CSVARGPYGSNTEAFF.

This clonotype was seen many times. Here the CDR3 DNA reads TGTGCCAGCAGCACCGGGACTAGCGGGGGAGGCAATGAGCAGTTCTTC. This sequence encodes CASSTGTSGGGNEQFF. The chain has TRBV3-1 and TRBJ2-1; TRBD2 matches 14 bases. There are 16 residues in the CDR3. Unmatched junction bases numbered 6, after V lost 5 bases and J lost 6 bases. The V gene's germline CDR1 is LGHDT and CDR2 YNNKEL (reference sequence).

This clonotype was found many times. The rearrangement uses TRBV20-1 and TRBJ1-5, with a weak D call TRBD1 (5 bases). The CDR3 covers 14 residues. The V end lost 4 bases, the J end lost 6 bases, and 16 bases lay between the germline ends. Germline assignment: CDR1 DFQATT and CDR2 SNEGSKA (reference sequence). CDR3 nucleotide sequence: TGCAGTGCTAATGGGCCCGGGGGGACTCAGCCCCAGCATTTT. Its translation: CSANGPGGTQPQHF.

Ten or more counts support this clonotype. The chain has TRBV3-1 and TRBJ2-5, with D perhaps matching TRBD1 (5 bases). The CDR3 runs 14 residues. Germline loops: CDR1 LGHDT, CDR2 YNNKEL (reference sequence). Trimming shortened V by 1 base and J by 5 bases, and 11 bases separated the two germline ends. CDR3 in DNA: TGTGCCAGCAGCCAAGGCTGGTCAGGGGAGACCCAGTACTTC. Residues: CASSQGWSGETQYF.

There are many counts of this clonotype. This chain uses TRBV4-1 with TRBJ2-5, with D unclear. Trimming removed 1 base from V and 4 bases from J, with 4 bases in between. The CDR3 length is 12 residues. From germline, CDR1 is MGHRA and CDR2 YSYEKL. This chain's CDR3 is CASSQGGETQYF. CDR3 DNA: TGCGCCAGCAGCCAAGGAGGAGAGACCCAGTACTTC.

This clonotype has just a few counts. Here the CDR3 reads CASTLPGEGYTF. The CDR3 coding sequence is TGTGCCAGCACACTGCCTGGGGAGGGCTACACCTTC. The genes are TRBV7-9 and TRBJ1-2, with D unclear. Germline loops: CDR1 SEHNR, CDR2 FQNEAQ (reference sequence). CDR3 length: 12 residues. V was trimmed by 7 bases and J by 8 bases, leaving 14 bases between them.

Points on this clonotype: A junction boundary mismatches the germline segment, possibly from a read error. The V call is TRBV5-1, the J call TRBJ2-5; no firm D call. CDR3 length equals 16 residues. The germline gives CDR1 SGHRS, CDR2 YFSETQ. Here the CDR3 reads CASSLVGDMAYNEQYF. Here the CDR3 DNA reads TGCGCTAGCAGCTTGGTTGGGGATATGGCCTACAATGAGCAGTACTTC.

This clonotype appeared many times. The gene calls are TRBV3-1 and TRBJ2-3; unclear D gene. CDR3 length: 14 residues. The V and J ends lost 2 bases and 6 bases respectively, with 12 bases between them. Germline CDR1 reads LGHDT; CDR2 reads YNNKEL (reference sequence). CDR3 region: CASSQRSVEDTQYF. The CDR3 DNA sequence: TGTGCCAGCAGCCAAAGATCCGTAGAGGATACGCAGTATTTT.

The chain joins TRBV7-3 to TRBJ2-6; D not resolved. V lost 3 bases, J lost 2 bases, and 14 bases lay in between. The V gene's germline CDR1 is SGHTA and CDR2 FQGTGA. The CDR3 consists of 17 residues. This CDR3 reads CASSFPTSATGANVLTF. The CDR3 nucleotides are TGTGCCAGCAGCTTCCCAACGTCGGCGACTGGGGCCAACGTCCTGACTTTC.